This T cell receptor beta chain was documented in a study of blood T cells in healthy people across ages. The CDR3 is made up of 14 amino acids. CDR1 SNHLY and CDR2 FYNNEI come from the germline V gene. Trimming removed 5 bases from V and 6 bases from J, with 14 bases in between. Primers used in a second PCR of roughly 6 to 11 cycles were a sample-barcoded 5' primer and a J-beta primer mix. TCRdb analysed the 5' RACE reads with MiXCR anew, one entry per CDR3 protein. The table records 910,000 or so distinct CDR3 sequences, about 51% of them present only once. This clonotype came up a few times. The sample consisted of blood. This receptor was obtained from a woman aged 55-69 years in good health. The V gene is TRBV2, the J gene TRBJ2-1, with D possibly TRBD1 on 7 matching bases. The CDR3 protein is CASSNHRGLNEQFF. The DNA of the CDR3 is TGTGCCAGCAGTAACCACAGGGGACTCAATGAGCAGTTCTTC.